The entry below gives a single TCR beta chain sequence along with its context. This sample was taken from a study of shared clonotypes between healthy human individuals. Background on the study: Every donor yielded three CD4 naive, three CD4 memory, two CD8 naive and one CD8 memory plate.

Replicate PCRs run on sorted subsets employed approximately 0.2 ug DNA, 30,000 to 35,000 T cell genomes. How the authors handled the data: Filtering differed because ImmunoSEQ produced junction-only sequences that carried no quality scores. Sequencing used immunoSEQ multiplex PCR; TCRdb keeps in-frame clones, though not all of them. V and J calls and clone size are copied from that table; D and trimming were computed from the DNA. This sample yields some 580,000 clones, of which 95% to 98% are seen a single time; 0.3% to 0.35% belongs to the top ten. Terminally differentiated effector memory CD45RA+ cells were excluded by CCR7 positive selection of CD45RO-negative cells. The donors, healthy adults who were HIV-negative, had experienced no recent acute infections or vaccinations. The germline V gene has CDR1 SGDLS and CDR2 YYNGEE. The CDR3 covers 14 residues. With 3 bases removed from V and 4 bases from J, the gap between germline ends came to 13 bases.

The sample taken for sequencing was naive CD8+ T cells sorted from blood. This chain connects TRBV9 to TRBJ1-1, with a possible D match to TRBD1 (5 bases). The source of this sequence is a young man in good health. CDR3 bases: TGTGCCAGCAGCGCCACACAGGTAGGCACTGAAGCTTTCTTT. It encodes CASSATQVGTEAFF. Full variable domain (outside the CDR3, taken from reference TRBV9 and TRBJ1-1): DSGVTQTPKHLITATGQRVTLRCSPRSGDLSVYWYQQSLDQGLQFLIQYYNGEERAKGNILERFSAQQFPDLHSELNLSSLELGDSALYFCASSATQVGTEAFFGQGTRLTVV.